The source of this TCR beta chain is a study of blood T cells in healthy people across ages (dated by TCRdb to about 2015). In the study overall: In model experiments, template switching captured about one uniquely barcoded TCR beta cDNA molecule for every two T cells. To track age-related changes in TCR beta repertoire diversity, the study relied on deep sequencing normalized with unique cDNA molecular identifiers. Four age groups were formed from the donors: young (average 16 years), middle-aged (approximately 40), aged (about 62) and long-lived (roughly 81). To avoid experimental bias, donors of different ages were randomly spread across the sequencing lanes. The study analyzed two additional independent replicas of 1 million unique cDNA reads from the same blood draw for two donors, one aged 18 to 30 and one aged 80 or older.

Receptor libraries were prepared by 5' RACE. TCRdb records Illumina HiSeq 2500 as the sequencer. A second PCR of about 7 to 12 cycles was run with a J-beta primer mix and a sample-barcoded 5' primer. A unique molecular identifier was introduced onto each TCR beta cDNA molecule by a template-switch 5' adaptor carrying 12 random nucleotides. Each sample yielded at least 3 million CDR3-containing paired-end reads. First-strand cDNA synthesis was performed from all RNA using the Mint cDNA synthesis kit, with priming by a TRBC-specific oligonucleotide. All cDNA was treated with uracil-DNA glycosylase and then went through a first 18-cycle PCR with the universal primers M1SS and BC2_uni_R. On the study's bioinformatics: Normalization of each sample was performed by random selection of 1 million high-quality reads, each carrying a distinct molecular identifier. Reads with shared molecular identifiers were discarded instead of being binned into consensus sequences. MiTCR, set to a Q25 quality threshold and the strictest error-elimination algorithm, was used for CDR3 identification, clonotype clustering and error correction. A nonparametric unseen species model with Euler transformation was used to estimate a lower bound on total TCR beta diversity. In-frame beta chains were kept once TCRdb had trimmed the public reads at Q25 with fastp and called clones with MiXCR. Entries that share a CDR3 protein sequence are merged under the most common genes and DNA. TCRdb's processing, not the study's, gives the V and J calls here. Here the sample has roughly 1,500,000 distinct CDR3 sequences; roughly 32% occur a single time. In total, the top ten clones hold approximately 11% of the sample.

The donors were 40 or so Caucasian individuals from Russia, aged roughly 6 to 90 years, who were systemically healthy. Around 9.7 milliliters of peripheral blood were collected from each donor into EDTA-treated Vacutainer tubes. Ficoll-Paque density-gradient centrifugation was used to isolate PBMCs, with at least 6 million per sample. Trizol reagent was used to extract total RNA from PBMCs, with at least 5 micrograms per sample. The percentages of naive CD45RAhigh/CD27high T cells were determined by flow cytometry on a PBMC aliquot from every donor. This clonotype has more than one count but fewer than ten. There is no known antigen for this receptor. Base qualities were left out, and no much larger clone turns up one base away. Via the germline V gene (reference sequence), CDR1 is DFQATT and CDR2 SNEGSKA. The CDR3 measures 16 amino acids from cysteine to phenylalanine. The entry retains the CDR3 DNA only, 48 bases that are in frame from base 1. Trimming accounts for 1 base at V and 5 bases at J, while the number of junction bases matched to no gene is 8.

The research as a whole found: Compared with the aged group, the long-lived group had more naive CD4+ T cells, fewer expanded clones and increased TCR diversity, a pattern suggesting age selection. The percentage of naive T cells measured by flow cytometry correlated strongly with observed TCR beta diversity. Estimates of total diversity based on one million sequenced T cells were considered lower bounds and underestimates. Observed TCR beta diversity per million T cells fell roughly linearly with age, and a significant reduction was already apparent by age roughly 40. Because donor CMV infection status was unknown, age-related changes in expanded clonotypes were potentially confounded. Since profiling was done on bulk unsorted PBMCs, naive and antigen-experienced compartments could not be conclusively compared.

The sequencing sample was made of blood. The sequence joins TRBV20-1 to TRBJ1-1; 12 of the junction bases match TRBD1. The TCR comes from a woman aged 30 to 39 in good health. DNA sequence: TGCAGTGCTAGAGTACGGGACAGGGGGCTTCGGACTGAAGCTTTCTTT. This translates into CSARVRDRGLRTEAFF.